The 13 T cell receptor beta chains listed next were all sequenced from one sample in a study of cytomegalovirus exposure and HLA in healthy donors. Vbeta (60) and Jbeta (13) primers were used in the PCR. Using immunoSEQ multiplex PCR, the repertoire was profiled, and TCRdb retains in-frame clones only, with some absent. In the table there are fewer than 200,000 clones, approximately 80% of which are singletons. Material for sequencing was PBMCs. Every receptor here comes from a man aged 25-40 years in good health and CMV-seropositive.

This chain uses TRBV19 with TRBJ2-7; 7 nucleotides align to TRBD2. The CDR3 extends over 14 amino acids. The V segment lost 4 bases and the J segment 1 base; nucleotides outside the gene matches: 4. Germline V gene sequence: CDR1 LNHDA, CDR2 SQIVND (reference sequence). CDR3 sequence: CASSSQGGSYEQYF. Here the CDR3 DNA reads TGTGCCAGTAGTAGCCAGGGAGGGTCCTACGAGCAGTACTTC.

This chain uses TRBV18 with TRBJ1-5; TRBD1 is a possible D gene (5 bases). V lost 1 base, J lost 5 bases, and 12 bases lay in between. The germline gives CDR1 KGHSH, CDR2 LQKENI. The CDR3 loop spans 15 amino acids. CDR3 sequence: CASSPQDSGHQPQHF. The CDR3 nucleotides are TGTGCCAGCTCACCACAAGATTCAGGGCATCAGCCCCAGCATTTT.

The chain is built from TRBV6-1 and TRBJ2-5; possibly TRBD1 for D (6 bases). Trimming removed 7 bases from V and 4 bases from J, with 7 bases in between. The CDR3 covers 11 residues. The germline gives CDR1 MNHNS, CDR2 SASEGT. CDR3 residues: CASTQGETQYF. CDR3 nucleotides: TGTGCCAGCACACAGGGAGAGACCCAGTACTTC.

The chain has TRBV7-6 and TRBJ1-4; TRBD1 is a possible D gene (6 bases). CDR1 is SGHVS and CDR2 is FNYEAQ in the germline V gene. The CDR3 totals 15 residues. The V and J ends lost 4 bases and 4 bases respectively, with 13 bases between them. CDR3 sequence reads: CASSSDWGHNEKLFF. As DNA, the CDR3 is TGTGCCAGCAGCTCTGATTGGGGGCATAATGAAAAACTGTTTTTT.

The chain is built from TRBV2 and TRBJ1-5, with 7 positions matching TRBD1. The CDR3 is 14 residues long. Germline V CDR1 and CDR2: SNHLY, FYNNEI. The J segment lost 5 bases and the V segment lost 2 bases, leaving 3 bases of the junction unmatched. DNA of the CDR3: TGTGCCAGCAGTGAACTACAGGGGTATCAGCCCCAGCATTTT. Residues: CASSELQGYQPQHF.

The chain has TRBV2 and TRBJ2-7, with TRBD2 identical over 9 bases. The V gene's germline CDR1 is SNHLY and CDR2 FYNNEI. V gave up 6 bases and J gave up 5 bases; unmatched junction bases: 5. The CDR3 contains 13 residues. CDR3 sequence reads: CASRKRGADEQYF. DNA of the CDR3: TGTGCCAGCAGAAAGCGGGGGGCCGACGAGCAGTACTTC.

This clone has a single count. J is TRBJ1-4 and V is TRBV27; 7 bases line up with TRBD1. CDR1 and CDR2 from the germline V gene are MNHEY and SMNVEV (reference sequence). This CDR3 is built from 13 residues. The V gene end was trimmed by 8 bases and the J gene end by 7 bases; junction bases not matched to a gene: 7. The CDR3 region is CASGHRGFEKLFF. The CDR3 bases are TGTGCCAGCGGCCACAGGGGATTTGAAAAACTGTTTTTT.

The gene calls are TRBV5-3 and TRBJ2-1; perhaps TRBD1 as D (8 bases). TRBV5-3 is an ORF, and what it does is uncertain. The CDR3 runs 16 residues. V was shortened by 4 bases and J by 1 base, with 15 bases between the two germline ends. The CDR3 nucleotides are TGTGCCAGAAGCACCTACAGGGGGGGTTCCTACAATGAGCAGTTCTTC. Residues: CARSTYRGGSYNEQFF.

This clone came up once. J is TRBJ1-6 and V is TRBV27; maybe TRBD1 (6 bases). The V gene lost 3 bases and the J gene lost 5 bases, with 14 bases spanning the gap. The CDR3 covers 16 residues. Per germline, CDR1 MNHEY and CDR2 SMNVEV (reference sequence). CDR3 in amino acids: CASSFFGQGNNSPLHF. The CDR3, as DNA: TGTGCCAGCAGTTTTTTTGGCCAGGGGAATAATTCACCCCTCCACTTT.

The V and J genes are TRBV7-9 and TRBJ2-3, with TRBD2 identical over 8 bases. Unmatched junction bases numbered 8, after V lost 3 bases and J lost 0 bases. The CDR3 runs to 17 residues. CDR1 is SEHNR, CDR2 FQNEAQ, per germline (reference sequence). The DNA of the CDR3 is TGTGCCAGCAGCTTGTCCCGCGGGGGGTTTAGCACAGATACGCAGTATTTT. This codes for CASSLSRGGFSTDTQYF.

The chain's CDR3 is CASSFRDRGYWPQHF. The DNA of the CDR3 is TGTGCCAGCAGCTTCCGGGACAGGGGGTATTGGCCCCAGCATTTT. The chain is built from TRBV28 and TRBJ1-5, with 11 bases lining up with TRBD1. CDR1 and CDR2 from the germline V gene are MDHEN and SYDVKM. Trimming took 6 bases from V and 9 from J; bases not matched to a gene: 10. The CDR3 sequence is 15 residues long. Drawing the rest from reference TRBV28 and TRBJ1-5, the complete variable domain is DVKVTQSSRYLVKRTGEKVFLECVQDMDHENMFWYRQDPGLGLRLIYFSYDVKMKEKGDIPEGYSVSREKKERFSLILESASTNQTSMYLCASSFRDRGYWPQHFGDGTRLSIL.

This clone was counted a single time. The chain links TRBV28 to TRBJ1-2; 10 nucleotides match TRBD1. With 4 bases clipped from V and 8 bases from J, the junction kept 10 bases outside the gene matches. Germline V gives CDR1 MDHEN, CDR2 SYDVKM. This CDR3 comprises 15 residues. CDR3 bases: TGTGCCAGCAGTTCGACCGGGACAGGGGATGGAGGCTACACCTTC. Its translation is CASSSTGTGDGGYTF.

The V gene is TRBV7-6, the J gene TRBJ2-7; 7 bases fit TRBD1. The V gene end was trimmed by 1 base and the J gene end by 3 bases; junction bases not matched to a gene: 6. The CDR3 extends over 15 amino acids. Looked up from germline, CDR1 is SGHVS and CDR2 is FNYEAQ. The chain's CDR3 is CASSLGAGTVYEQYF. CDR3 DNA: TGTGCCAGCAGCTTAGGGGCCGGGACAGTCTACGAGCAGTACTTC.